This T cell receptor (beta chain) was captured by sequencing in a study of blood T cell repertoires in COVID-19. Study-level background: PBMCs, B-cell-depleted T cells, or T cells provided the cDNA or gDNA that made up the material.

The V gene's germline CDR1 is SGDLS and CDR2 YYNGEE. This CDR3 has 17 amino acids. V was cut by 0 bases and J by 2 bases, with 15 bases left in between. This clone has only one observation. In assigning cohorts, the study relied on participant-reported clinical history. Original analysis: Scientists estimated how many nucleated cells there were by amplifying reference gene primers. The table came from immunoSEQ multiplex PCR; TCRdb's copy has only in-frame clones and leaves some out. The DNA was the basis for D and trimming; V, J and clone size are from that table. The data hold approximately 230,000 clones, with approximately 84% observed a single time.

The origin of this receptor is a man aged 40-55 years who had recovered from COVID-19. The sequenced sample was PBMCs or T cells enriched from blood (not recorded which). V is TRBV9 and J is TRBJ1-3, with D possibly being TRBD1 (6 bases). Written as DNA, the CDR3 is TGTGCCAGCAGCGTAGGGGGCGCTGGGGGCCCTGGAAACACCATATATTTT. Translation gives CASSVGGAGGPGNTIYF.